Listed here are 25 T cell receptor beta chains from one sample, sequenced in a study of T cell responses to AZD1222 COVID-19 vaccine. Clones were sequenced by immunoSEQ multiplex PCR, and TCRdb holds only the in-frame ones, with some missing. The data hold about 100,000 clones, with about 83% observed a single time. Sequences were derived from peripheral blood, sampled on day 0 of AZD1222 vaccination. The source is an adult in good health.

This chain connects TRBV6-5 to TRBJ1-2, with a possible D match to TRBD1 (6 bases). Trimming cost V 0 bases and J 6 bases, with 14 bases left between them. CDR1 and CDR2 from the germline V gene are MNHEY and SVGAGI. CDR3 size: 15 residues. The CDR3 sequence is CASSYSGGQGHGYTF. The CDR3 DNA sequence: TGTGCCAGCAGTTACTCGGGCGGGCAGGGGCATGGCTACACCTTC.

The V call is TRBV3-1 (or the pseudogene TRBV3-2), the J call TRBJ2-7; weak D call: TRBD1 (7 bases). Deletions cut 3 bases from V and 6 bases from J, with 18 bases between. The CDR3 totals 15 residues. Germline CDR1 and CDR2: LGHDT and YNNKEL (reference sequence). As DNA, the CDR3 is TGTGCCAGCAGCCAGGCCCCAGGGGGGCGCGGCGAGCAGTACTTC. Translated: CASSQAPGGRGEQYF.

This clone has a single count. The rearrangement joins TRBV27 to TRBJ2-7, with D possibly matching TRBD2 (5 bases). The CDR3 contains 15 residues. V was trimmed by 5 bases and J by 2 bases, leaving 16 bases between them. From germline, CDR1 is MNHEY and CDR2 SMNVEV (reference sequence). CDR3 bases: TGTGCCAGCAGTACTGGGGAAGCCGGGGCCTACGAGCAGTACTTC. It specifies CASSTGEAGAYEQYF.

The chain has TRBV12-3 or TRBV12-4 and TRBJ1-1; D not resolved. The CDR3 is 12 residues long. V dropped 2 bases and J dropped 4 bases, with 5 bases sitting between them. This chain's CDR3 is CASSLRLTEAFF. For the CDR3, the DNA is TGTGCCAGCAGTTTAAGGCTCACTGAAGCTTTCTTT.

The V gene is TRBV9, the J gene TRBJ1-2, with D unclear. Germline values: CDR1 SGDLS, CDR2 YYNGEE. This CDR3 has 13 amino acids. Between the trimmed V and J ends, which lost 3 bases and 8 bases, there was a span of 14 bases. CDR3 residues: CASSERGSRGYTF. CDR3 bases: TGTGCCAGCAGCGAGAGAGGGAGTCGGGGCTACACCTTC.

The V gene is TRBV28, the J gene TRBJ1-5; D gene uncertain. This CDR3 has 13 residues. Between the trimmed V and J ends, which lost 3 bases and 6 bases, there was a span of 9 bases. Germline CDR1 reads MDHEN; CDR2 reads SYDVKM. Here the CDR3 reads CASSFRGTQPQHF. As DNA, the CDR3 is TGTGCCAGCAGTTTCCGGGGAACTCAGCCCCAGCATTTT.

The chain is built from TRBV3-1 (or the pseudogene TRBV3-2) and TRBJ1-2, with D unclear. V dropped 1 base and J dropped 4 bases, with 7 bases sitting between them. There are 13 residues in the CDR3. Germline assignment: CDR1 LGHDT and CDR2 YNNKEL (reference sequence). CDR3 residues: CASSQVPSYGYTF. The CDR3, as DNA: TGTGCCAGCAGCCAAGTCCCCAGCTATGGCTACACCTTC.

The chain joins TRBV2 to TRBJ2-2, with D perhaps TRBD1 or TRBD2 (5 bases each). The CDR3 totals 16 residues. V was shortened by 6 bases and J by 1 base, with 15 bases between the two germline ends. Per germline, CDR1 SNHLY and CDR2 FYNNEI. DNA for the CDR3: TGTGCCAGCAGACTAGGGGCAGGTCTGAACACCGGGGAGCTGTTTTTT. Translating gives CASRLGAGLNTGELFF. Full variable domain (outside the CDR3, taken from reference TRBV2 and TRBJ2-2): EPEVTQTPSHQVTQMGQEVILRCVPISNHLYFYWYRQILGQKVEFLVSFYNNEISEKSEIFDDQFSVERPDGSNFTLKIRSTKLEDSAMYFCASRLGAGLNTGELFFGEGSRLTVL.

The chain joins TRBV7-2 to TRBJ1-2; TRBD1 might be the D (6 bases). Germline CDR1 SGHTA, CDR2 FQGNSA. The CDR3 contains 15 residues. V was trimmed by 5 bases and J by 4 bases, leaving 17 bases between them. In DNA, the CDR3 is TGTGCCAGCAGCCACCGATTACAGGGTTCCTATGGCTACACCTTC. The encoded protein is CASSHRLQGSYGYTF. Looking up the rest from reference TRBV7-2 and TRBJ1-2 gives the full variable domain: GAGVSQSPSNKVTEKGKDVELRCDPISGHTALYWYRQSLGQGLEFLIYFQGNSAPDKSGLPSDRFSAERTGGSVSTLTIQRTQQEDSAVYLCASSHRLQGSYGYTFGSGTRLTVV.

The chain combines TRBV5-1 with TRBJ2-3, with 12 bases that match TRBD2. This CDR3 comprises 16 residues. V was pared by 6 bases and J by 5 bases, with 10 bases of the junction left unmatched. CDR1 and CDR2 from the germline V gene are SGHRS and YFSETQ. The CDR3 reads CASNPLAGGPGDTQYF. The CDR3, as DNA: TGCGCCAGCAATCCCCTAGCGGGAGGGCCGGGAGATACGCAGTATTTT.

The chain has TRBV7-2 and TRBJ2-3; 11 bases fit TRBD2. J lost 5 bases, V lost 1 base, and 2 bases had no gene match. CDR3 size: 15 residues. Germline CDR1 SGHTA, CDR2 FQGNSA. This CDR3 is CASSLGLAGRDTQYF. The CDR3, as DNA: TGTGCCAGCAGCTTAGGACTAGCGGGGAGAGATACGCAGTATTTT.

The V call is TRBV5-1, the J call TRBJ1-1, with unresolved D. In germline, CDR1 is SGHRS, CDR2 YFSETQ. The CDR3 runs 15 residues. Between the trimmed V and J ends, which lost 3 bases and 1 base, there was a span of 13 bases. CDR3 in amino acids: CASSSRGRSNTEAFF. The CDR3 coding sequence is TGCGCCAGCAGCTCGCGAGGACGGTCGAACACTGAAGCTTTCTTT.

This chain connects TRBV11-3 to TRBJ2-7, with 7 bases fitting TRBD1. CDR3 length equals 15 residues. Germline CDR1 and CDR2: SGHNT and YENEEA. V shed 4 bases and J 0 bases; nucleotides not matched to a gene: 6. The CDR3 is CASSWRQGNSYEQYF. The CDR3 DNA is TGTGCCAGCAGCTGGAGACAGGGCAACTCCTACGAGCAGTACTTC.

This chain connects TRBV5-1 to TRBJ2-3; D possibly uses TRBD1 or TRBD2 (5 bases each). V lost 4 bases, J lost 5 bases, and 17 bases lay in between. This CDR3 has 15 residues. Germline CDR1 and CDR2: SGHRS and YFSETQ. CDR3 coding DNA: TGCGCCAGCAGCACGGACTGGGGGTATAAAGATACGCAGTATTTT. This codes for CASSTDWGYKDTQYF.

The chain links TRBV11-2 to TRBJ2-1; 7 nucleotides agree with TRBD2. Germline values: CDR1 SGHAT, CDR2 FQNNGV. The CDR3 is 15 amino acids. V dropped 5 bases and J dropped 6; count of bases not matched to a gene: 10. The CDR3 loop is CASSQSGIRGNEQFF. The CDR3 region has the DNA TGTGCCAGCAGCCAGAGCGGGATTAGGGGCAATGAGCAGTTCTTC.

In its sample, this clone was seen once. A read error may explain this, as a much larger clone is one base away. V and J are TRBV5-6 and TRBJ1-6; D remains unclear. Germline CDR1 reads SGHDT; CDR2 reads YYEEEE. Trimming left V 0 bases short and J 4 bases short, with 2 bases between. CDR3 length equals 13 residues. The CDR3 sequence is CASSLGYNSPLHF. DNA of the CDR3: TGTGCCAGCAGCTTGGGGTATAATTCACCCCTCCACTTT.

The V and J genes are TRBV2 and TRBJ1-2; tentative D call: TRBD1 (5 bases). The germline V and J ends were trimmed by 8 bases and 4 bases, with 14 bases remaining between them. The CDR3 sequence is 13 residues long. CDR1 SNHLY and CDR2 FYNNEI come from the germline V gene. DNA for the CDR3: TGTGCCAGCGCCCAGGGCTTGTCCTATGGCTACACCTTC. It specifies CASAQGLSYGYTF.

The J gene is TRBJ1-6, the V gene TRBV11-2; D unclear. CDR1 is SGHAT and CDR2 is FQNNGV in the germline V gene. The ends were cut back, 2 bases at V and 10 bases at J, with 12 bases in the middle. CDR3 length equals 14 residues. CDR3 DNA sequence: TGTGCCAGCAGCTTAATCTTGGGGAGCTCACCCCTCCACTTT. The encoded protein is CASSLILGSSPLHF.

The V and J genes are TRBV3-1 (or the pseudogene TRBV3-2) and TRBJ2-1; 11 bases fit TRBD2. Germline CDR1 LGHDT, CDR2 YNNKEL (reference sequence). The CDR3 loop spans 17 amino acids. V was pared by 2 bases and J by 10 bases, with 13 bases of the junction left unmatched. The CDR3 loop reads CASSQYTGTSGQGEQFF. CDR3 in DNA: TGTGCCAGCAGCCAATACACCGGGACTAGCGGTCAGGGGGAGCAGTTCTTC.

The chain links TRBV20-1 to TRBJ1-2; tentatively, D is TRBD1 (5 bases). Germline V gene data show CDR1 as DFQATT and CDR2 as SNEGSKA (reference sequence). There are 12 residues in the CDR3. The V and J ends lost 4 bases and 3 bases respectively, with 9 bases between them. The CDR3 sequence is CSATDSYYGYTF. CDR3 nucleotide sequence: TGCAGTGCTACTGACAGCTACTATGGCTACACCTTC.

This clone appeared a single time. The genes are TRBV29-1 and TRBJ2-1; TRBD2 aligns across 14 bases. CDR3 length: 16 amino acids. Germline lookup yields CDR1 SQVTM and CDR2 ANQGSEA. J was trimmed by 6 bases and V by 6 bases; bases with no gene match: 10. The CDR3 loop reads CSVPGTSGSIPNEQFF. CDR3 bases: TGCAGCGTCCCCGGGACTAGCGGGAGTATTCCCAATGAGCAGTTCTTC.

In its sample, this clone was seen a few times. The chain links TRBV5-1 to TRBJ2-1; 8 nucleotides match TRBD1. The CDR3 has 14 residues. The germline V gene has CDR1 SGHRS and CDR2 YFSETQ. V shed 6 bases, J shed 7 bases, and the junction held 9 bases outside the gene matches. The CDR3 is CASKEQGAVNEQFF. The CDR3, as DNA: TGCGCCAGCAAAGAGCAGGGGGCGGTTAATGAGCAGTTCTTC. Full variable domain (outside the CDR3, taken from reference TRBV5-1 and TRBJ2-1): KAGVTQTPRYLIKTRGQQVTLSCSPISGHRSVSWYQQTPGQGLQFLFEYFSETQRNKGNFPGRFSGRQFSNSRSEMNVSTLELGDSALYLCASKEQGAVNEQFFGPGTRLTVL.

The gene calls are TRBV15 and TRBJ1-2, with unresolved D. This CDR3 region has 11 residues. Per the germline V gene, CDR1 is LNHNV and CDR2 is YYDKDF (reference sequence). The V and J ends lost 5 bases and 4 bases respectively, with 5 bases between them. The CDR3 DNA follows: TGTGCCACCAGCGGCCTCTATGGCTACACCTTC. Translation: CATSGLYGYTF.

The CDR3 here is CASSSRDRAAYEQYF. The CDR3 DNA is TGTGCCAGCAGCAGCCGGGACAGGGCCGCCTACGAGCAGTACTTC. The chain has TRBV5-5 and TRBJ2-7, with 9 positions matching TRBD1. J lost 2 bases, V lost 4 bases, and 7 bases had no gene match. Germline V gene lookup returns CDR1 SGHKS and CDR2 YYEKEE (reference sequence). The CDR3 runs to 15 residues. The full variable domain, in which reference TRBV5-5 and TRBJ2-7 provide the parts outside the CDR3, is DAGVTQSPTHLIKTRGQQVTLRCSPISGHKSVSWYQQVLGQGPQFIFQYYEKEERGRGNFPDRFSARQFPNYSSELNVNALLLGDSALYLCASSSRDRAAYEQYFGPGTRLTVT.

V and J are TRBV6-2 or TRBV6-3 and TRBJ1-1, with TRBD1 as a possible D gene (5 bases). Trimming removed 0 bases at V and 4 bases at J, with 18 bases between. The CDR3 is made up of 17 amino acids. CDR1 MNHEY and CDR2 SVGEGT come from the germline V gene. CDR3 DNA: TGTGCCAGCAGTTACTCGAGAGGGGTTCTGGGGGGCACTGAAGCTTTCTTT. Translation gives CASSYSRGVLGGTEAFF.